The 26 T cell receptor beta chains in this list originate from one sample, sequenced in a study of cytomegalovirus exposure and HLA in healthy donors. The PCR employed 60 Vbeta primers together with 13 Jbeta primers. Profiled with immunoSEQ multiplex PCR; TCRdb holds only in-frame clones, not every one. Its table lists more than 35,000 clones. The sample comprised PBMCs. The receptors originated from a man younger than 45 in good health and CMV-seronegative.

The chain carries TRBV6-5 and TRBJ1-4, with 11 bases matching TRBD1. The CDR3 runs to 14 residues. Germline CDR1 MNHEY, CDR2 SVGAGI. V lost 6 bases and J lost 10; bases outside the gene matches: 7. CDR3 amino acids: CASRPGQGGRKLFF. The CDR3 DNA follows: TGTGCCAGCAGACCGGGACAGGGGGGGAGAAAACTGTTTTTT.

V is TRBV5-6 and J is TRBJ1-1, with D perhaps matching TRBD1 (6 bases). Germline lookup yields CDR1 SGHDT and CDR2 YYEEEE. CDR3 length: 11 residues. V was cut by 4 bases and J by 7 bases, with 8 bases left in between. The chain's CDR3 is CASSMDSEAFF. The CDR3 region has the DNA TGTGCCAGCAGCATGGACAGTGAAGCTTTCTTT.

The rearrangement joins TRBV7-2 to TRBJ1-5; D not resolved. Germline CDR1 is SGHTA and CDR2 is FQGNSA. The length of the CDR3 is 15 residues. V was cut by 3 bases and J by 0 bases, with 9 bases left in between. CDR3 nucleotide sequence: TGTGCCAGCAGCTTCCAGGCCGATAGCAATCAGCCCCAGCATTTT. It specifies CASSFQADSNQPQHF.

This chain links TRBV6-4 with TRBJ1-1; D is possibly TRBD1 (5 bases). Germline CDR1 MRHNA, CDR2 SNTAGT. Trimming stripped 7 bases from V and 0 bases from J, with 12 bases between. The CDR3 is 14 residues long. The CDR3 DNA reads TGTGCCAGCAAAAGAGACAGTATGAACACTGAAGCTTTCTTT. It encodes CASKRDSMNTEAFF.

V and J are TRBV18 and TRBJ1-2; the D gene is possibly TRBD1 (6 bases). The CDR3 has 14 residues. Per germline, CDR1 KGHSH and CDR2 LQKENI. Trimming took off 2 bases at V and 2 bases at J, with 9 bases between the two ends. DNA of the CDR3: TGTGCCAGCTCACCAGAACAGGGCAACTATGGCTACACCTTC. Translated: CASSPEQGNYGYTF.

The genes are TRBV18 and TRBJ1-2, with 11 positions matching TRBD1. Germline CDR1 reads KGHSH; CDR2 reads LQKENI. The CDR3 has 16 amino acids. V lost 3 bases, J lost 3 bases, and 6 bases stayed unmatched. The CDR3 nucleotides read TGTGCCAGCTCACCCCTCGGGGGACAGGGGGACTATGGCTACACCTTC. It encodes CASSPLGGQGDYGYTF.

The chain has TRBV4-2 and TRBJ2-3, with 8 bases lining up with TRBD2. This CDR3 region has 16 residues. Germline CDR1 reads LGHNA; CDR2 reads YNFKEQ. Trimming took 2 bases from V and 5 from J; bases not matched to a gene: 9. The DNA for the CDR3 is TGTGCCAGCAGCCAACAAAGCGGGAGTCGGGTAGATACGCAGTATTTT. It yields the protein CASSQQSGSRVDTQYF.

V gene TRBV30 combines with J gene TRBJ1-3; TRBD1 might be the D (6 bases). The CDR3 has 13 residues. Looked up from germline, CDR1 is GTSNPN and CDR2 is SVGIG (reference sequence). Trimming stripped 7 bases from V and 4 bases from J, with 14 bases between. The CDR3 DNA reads TGTGCCTCCCGGGGGGCTGGGGGAAACACCATATATTTT. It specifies CASRGAGGNTIYF. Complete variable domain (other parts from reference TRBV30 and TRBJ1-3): SQTIHQWPATLVQPVGSPLSLECTVEGTSNPNLYWYRQAAGRGLQLLFYSVGIGQISSEVPQNLSASRPQDRQFILSSKKLLLSDSGFYLCASRGAGGNTIYFGEGSWLTVV.

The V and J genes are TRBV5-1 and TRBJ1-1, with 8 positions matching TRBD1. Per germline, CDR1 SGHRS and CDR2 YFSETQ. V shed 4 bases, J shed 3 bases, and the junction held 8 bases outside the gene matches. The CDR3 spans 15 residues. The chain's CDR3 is CASSTGTGWDTEAFF. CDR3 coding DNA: TGCGCCAGCAGCACGGGGACAGGTTGGGACACTGAAGCTTTCTTT.

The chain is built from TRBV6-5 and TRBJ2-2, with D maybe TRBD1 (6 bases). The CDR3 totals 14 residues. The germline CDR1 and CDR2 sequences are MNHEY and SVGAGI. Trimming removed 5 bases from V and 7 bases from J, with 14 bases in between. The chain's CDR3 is CASSTPGVHGELFF. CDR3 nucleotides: TGTGCCAGCAGTACTCCAGGGGTTCACGGGGAGCTGTTTTTT.

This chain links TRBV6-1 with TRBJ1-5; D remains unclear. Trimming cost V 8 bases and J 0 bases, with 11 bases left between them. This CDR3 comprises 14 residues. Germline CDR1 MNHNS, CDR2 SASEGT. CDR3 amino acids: CASSRQVSNQPQHF. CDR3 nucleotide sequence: TGTGCCAGCTCAAGACAAGTTAGCAATCAGCCCCAGCATTTT.

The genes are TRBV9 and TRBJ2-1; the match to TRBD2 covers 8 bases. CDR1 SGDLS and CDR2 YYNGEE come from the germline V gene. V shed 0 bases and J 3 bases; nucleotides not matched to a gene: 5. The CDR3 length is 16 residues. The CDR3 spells CASSVVRAGGYNEQFF. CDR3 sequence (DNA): TGTGCCAGCAGCGTAGTCCGTGCGGGAGGCTACAATGAGCAGTTCTTC.

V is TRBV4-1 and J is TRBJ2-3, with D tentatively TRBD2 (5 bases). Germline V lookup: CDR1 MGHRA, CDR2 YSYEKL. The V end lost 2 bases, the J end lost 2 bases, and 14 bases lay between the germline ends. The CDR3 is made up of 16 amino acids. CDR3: CASSQPAGRLTDTQYF. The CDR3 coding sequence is TGCGCCAGCAGCCAACCCGCGGGCAGACTCACAGATACGCAGTATTTT.

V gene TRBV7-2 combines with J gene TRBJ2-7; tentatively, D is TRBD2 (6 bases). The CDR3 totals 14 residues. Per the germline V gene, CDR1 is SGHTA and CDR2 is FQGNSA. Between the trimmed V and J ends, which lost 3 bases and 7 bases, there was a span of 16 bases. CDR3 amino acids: CASSFRPTGGEQYF. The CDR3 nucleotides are TGTGCCAGCAGCTTTAGACCGACCGGGGGAGAGCAGTACTTC. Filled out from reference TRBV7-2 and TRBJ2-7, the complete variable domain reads GAGVSQSPSNKVTEKGKDVELRCDPISGHTALYWYRQSLGQGLEFLIYFQGNSAPDKSGLPSDRFSAERTGGSVSTLTIQRTQQEDSAVYLCASSFRPTGGEQYFGPGTRLTVT.

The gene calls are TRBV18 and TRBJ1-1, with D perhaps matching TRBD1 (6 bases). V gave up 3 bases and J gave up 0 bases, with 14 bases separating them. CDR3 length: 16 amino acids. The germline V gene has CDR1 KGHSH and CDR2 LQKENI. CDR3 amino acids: CASSPYTGTLNTEAFF. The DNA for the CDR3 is TGTGCCAGCTCACCGTACACCGGGACATTGAACACTGAAGCTTTCTTT.

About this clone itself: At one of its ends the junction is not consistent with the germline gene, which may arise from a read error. This CDR3 is CASRQEEAGQYNEQFF. The CDR3, as DNA: TGCGCCAGCAGACAAGAGGAGGCCGGACAGTACAATGAGCAGTTCTTC. The chain carries TRBV4-1 and TRBJ2-1; tentatively, D is TRBD1 (6 bases). From germline, CDR1 is MGHRA and CDR2 YSYEKL. The CDR3 contains 16 residues.

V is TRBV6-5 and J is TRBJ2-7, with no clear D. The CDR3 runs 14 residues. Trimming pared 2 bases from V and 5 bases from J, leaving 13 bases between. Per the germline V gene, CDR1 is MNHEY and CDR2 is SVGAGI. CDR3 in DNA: TGTGCCAGCAGTTACCGGAGAGATCCGGACGAGCAGTACTTC. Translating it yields CASSYRRDPDEQYF.

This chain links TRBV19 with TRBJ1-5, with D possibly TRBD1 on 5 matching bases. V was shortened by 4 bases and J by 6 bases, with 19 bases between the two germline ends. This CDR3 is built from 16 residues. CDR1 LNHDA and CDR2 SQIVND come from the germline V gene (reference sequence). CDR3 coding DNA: TGTGCCAGTAGTAGGGGCCAGTGGGGTCCGTTTCAGCCCCAGCATTTT. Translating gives CASSRGQWGPFQPQHF.

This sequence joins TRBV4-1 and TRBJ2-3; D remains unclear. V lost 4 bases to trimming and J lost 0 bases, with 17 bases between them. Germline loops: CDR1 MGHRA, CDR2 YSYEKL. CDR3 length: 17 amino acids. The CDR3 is CASSPFPSTFSTDTQYF. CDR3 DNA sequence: TGCGCCAGCAGCCCTTTCCCGAGCACTTTTAGCACAGATACGCAGTATTTT.

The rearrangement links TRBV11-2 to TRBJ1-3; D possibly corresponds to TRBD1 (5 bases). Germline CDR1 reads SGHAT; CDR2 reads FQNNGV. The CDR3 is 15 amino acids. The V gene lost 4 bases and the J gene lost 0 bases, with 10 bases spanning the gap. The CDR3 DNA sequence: TGTGCCAGCAGCTCTGGGGGGAACTCTGGAAACACCATATATTTT. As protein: CASSSGGNSGNTIYF.

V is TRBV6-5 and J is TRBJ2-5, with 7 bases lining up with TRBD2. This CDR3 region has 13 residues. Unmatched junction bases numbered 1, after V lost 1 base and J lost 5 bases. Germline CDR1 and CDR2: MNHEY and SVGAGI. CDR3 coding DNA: TGTGCCAGCAGTTACTGGGGAGGGGAGACCCAGTACTTC. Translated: CASSYWGGETQYF.

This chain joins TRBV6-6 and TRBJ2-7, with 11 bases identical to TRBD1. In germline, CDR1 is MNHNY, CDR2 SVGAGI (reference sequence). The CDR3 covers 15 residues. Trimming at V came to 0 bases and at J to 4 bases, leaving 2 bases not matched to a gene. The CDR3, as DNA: TGTGCCAGCAGTTACTCGGGGGACAGGGGGTACGAGCAGTACTTC. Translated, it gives CASSYSGDRGYEQYF.

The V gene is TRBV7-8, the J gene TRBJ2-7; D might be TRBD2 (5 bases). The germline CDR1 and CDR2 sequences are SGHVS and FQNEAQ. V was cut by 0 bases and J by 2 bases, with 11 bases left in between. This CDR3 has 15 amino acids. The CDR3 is CASSLAPGNTYEQYF. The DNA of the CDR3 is TGTGCCAGCAGCTTAGCGCCCGGGAATACCTACGAGCAGTACTTC.

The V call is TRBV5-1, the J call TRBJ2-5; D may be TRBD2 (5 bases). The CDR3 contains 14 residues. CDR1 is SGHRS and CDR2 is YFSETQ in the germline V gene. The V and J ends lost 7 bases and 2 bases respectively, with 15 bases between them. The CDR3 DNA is TGCGCCAGCTCCCGGTACGGGGTACAAGAGACCCAGTACTTC. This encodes CASSRYGVQETQYF.

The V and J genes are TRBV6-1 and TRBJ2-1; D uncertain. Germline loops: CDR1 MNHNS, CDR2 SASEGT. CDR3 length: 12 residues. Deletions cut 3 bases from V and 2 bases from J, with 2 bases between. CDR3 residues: CASSDTYNEQFF. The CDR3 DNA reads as TGTGCCAGCAGTGACACCTACAATGAGCAGTTCTTC.

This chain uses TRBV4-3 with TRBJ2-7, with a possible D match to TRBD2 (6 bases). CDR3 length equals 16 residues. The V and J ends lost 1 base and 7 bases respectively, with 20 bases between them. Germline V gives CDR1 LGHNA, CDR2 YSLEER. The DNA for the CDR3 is TGCGCCAGCAGCCAAGTGGGAAGACAGTCCGGAGGGGAGCAGTACTTC. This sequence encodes CASSQVGRQSGGEQYF.